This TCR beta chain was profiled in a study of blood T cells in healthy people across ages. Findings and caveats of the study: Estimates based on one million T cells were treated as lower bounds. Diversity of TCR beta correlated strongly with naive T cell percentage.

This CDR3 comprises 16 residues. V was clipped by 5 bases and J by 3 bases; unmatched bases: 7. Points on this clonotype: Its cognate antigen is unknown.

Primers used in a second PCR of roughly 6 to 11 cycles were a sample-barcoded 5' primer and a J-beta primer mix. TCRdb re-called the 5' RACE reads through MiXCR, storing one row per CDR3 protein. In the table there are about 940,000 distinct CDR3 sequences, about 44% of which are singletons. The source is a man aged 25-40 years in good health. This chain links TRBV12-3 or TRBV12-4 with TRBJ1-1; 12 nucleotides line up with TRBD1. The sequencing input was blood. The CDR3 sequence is CASSDPGQGAHTEAFF. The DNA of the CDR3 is TGTGCCAGCAGTGATCCGGGACAGGGGGCTCACACTGAAGCTTTCTTT.